Presented here are 3 T cell receptor beta chains from one specimen sequenced in a study of OX40 agonist ivuxolimab in advanced cancers. Libraries were prepared by immunoSEQ multiplex PCR; TCRdb keeps only in-frame clonotypes and omits some of them. The table lists 75,000 to 95,000 clones, approximately 88% of them singletons. Here the sequenced sample was CD4+ or CD8+ T cells sorted from blood, taken in a trial of the OX40 agonist ivuxolimab. These receptors were taken from an adult with an advanced solid tumor such as melanoma, head and neck, liver or kidney cancer.

The chain carries TRBV28 and TRBJ2-5; 10 positions agree with TRBD2. Germline V gene sequence: CDR1 MDHEN, CDR2 SYDVKM. This CDR3 contains 15 residues. V shed 2 bases and J 4 bases; nucleotides not matched to a gene: 4. CDR3 nucleotides: TGTGCCAGCAGTTTACCCCTAGCGGGAGCAGAGACCCAGTACTTC. Protein product: CASSLPLAGAETQYF.

V and J are TRBV11-3 and TRBJ2-7, with 10 bases lining up with TRBD1. The CDR3 sequence is 15 residues long. CDR1 SGHNT and CDR2 YENEEA come from the germline V gene. V shed 5 bases and J 6 bases; nucleotides not matched to a gene: 10. CDR3 nucleotide sequence: TGTGCCAGCAGCCAGGGGACAGGGGAGGGATTCGAGCAGTACTTC. Encoded protein: CASSQGTGEGFEQYF. Drawing the rest from reference TRBV11-3 and TRBJ2-7, the complete variable domain is EAGVVQSPRYKIIEKKQPVAFWCNPISGHNTLYWYLQNLGQGPELLIRYENEEAVDDSQLPKDRFSAERLKGVDSTLKIQPAELGDSAVYLCASSQGTGEGFEQYFGPGTRLTVT.

This chain uses TRBV7-2 with TRBJ2-2; TRBD1 matches at 8 bases. The CDR3 loop spans 14 amino acids. The V and J ends lost 5 bases and 6 bases, in that order; junction bases with no gene match: 5. From germline, CDR1 is SGHTA and CDR2 FQGNSA. The CDR3 protein is CASSINRGSGELFF. CDR3 coding DNA: TGTGCCAGCAGCATAAACAGGGGGTCCGGGGAGCTGTTTTTT.